A selection of T cell receptor beta chains follows, all from one sample in a study of T-cell memory formation after mild COVID-19. TCRdb fed the 5' RACE reads into MiXCR, producing one record per CDR3 protein. The data show 550,000 to 600,000 distinct CDR3 sequences, roughly 17% seen once. Sequencing was done on a sample of PBMCs or a T cell subset sorted from them (not recorded which). The origin of the receptors is an adult woman who had mild COVID-19 (a few samples of this study predate the infection). Cell type and time point are not known. The CDR3 runs from the conserved cysteine through the conserved F or W. D genes are given only for firm matches. Part of the rows lack a size; the others show once, few, many or a class for expanded clones.

CDR3nt: TGTGCCACGCAGTCTCTCCGGACAGGAAACACCGGGGAGCTGTTTTTT
CDR3aa: CATQSLRTGNTGELFF
v_gene: TRBV24-1
j_gene: TRBJ2-2
len: 16
d_gene: TRBD1
abundance: few

CDR3nt: TGCAGTGCTTCTCGCTCTACCGGGACTAGCTCCTACAATGAGCAGTTCTTC
CDR3aa: CSASRSTGTSSYNEQFF
v_gene: TRBV20-1
j_gene: TRBJ2-1
len: 17
d_gene: TRBD2
abundance: few

CDR3nt: TGTGCCACCAGCAGAGATCGGGCAGGGGCACAGCCCCAGCATTTT
CDR3aa: CATSRDRAGAQPQHF
v_gene: TRBV15
j_gene: TRBJ1-5
len: 15
d_gene: -
abundance: few

CDR3nt: TGTGCCAGCAGTCCTCGACAGGGGAGGACTGAAGCTTTCTTT
CDR3aa: CASSPRQGRTEAFF
v_gene: TRBV27
j_gene: TRBJ1-1
len: 14
d_gene: TRBD1
abundance: many

CDR3nt: TGTGCCAGCAGTGACAAGGGCCTCTCTGGGGCCAACGTCCTGACTTTC
CDR3aa: CASSDKGLSGANVLTF
v_gene: TRBV6-4
j_gene: TRBJ2-6
len: 16
d_gene: -
abundance: -

CDR3nt: TGTGCCAGCAGCGTAGACGGGTTCACCACCTACGAGCAGTACTTC
CDR3aa: CASSVDGFTTYEQYF
v_gene: TRBV9
j_gene: TRBJ2-7
len: 15
d_gene: -
abundance: -

CDR3nt: TGTGCCAGCAGCCCGCGAGCAAGGGGCTTCGGGATGAACACTGAAGCTTTCTTT
CDR3aa: CASSPRARGFGMNTEAFF
v_gene: TRBV7-9
j_gene: TRBJ1-1
len: 18
d_gene: -
abundance: few

CDR3nt: TGCGCCAGCAGCCTAAGGGTTGGCTACAATGAGCAGTTCTTC
CDR3aa: CASSLRVGYNEQFF
v_gene: TRBV4-1
j_gene: TRBJ2-1
len: 14
d_gene: -
abundance: -

CDR3nt: TGTGCCAGCAGTGAACGGCAGACAGGGGTATATAGGCGGGACTCCTACAATGAGCAGTTCTTC
CDR3aa: CASSERQTGVYRRDSYNEQFF
v_gene: TRBV2
j_gene: TRBJ2-1
len: 21
d_gene: TRBD1
abundance: -

CDR3nt: TGCGCCAGCAGCTTGGGTTCAGGGGCTCACAATGAGCAGTTCTTC
CDR3aa: CASSLGSGAHNEQFF
v_gene: TRBV5-1
j_gene: TRBJ2-1
len: 15
d_gene: -
abundance: few

CDR3nt: TGTGCCAGCACCGACAGGAAAAGCAATCAGCCCCAGCATTTT
CDR3aa: CASTDRKSNQPQHF
v_gene: TRBV7-2
j_gene: TRBJ1-5
len: 14
d_gene: -
abundance: -

CDR3nt: TGTGCCTGGACCCGCCGTGCCAGCTGGGGCTACACCTTC
CDR3aa: CAWTRRASWGYTF
v_gene: TRBV30
j_gene: TRBJ1-2
len: 13
d_gene: -
abundance: few

CDR3nt: TGCGCCAGCAGCGAGGGGGGACGGCAGGCCCAGCATTTT
CDR3aa: CASSEGGRQAQHF
v_gene: TRBV4-1
j_gene: TRBJ1-5
len: 13
d_gene: -
abundance: -

CDR3nt: TGCAGCGTTGATACTATGGAATACAATGAGCAGTTCTTC
CDR3aa: CSVDTMEYNEQFF
v_gene: TRBV29-1
j_gene: TRBJ2-1
len: 13
d_gene: -
abundance: few

CDR3nt: TGTGCCAGCAGCTTGGCCTCCGGGGGCTCAGGGGAGACCCAGTACTTC
CDR3aa: CASSLASGGSGETQYF
v_gene: TRBV5-4
j_gene: TRBJ2-5
len: 16
d_gene: -
abundance: -

CDR3nt: TGTGCCAGCAGTTTGGGGGGGCCGCATGAGCAGTTCTTC
CDR3aa: CASSLGGPHEQFF
v_gene: TRBV12-3/TRBV12-4
j_gene: TRBJ2-1
len: 13
d_gene: -
abundance: -

CDR3nt: TGTGCCAGCAGCTTAGCCCTCGCTAGCGGGAGAGAGACGCAGTTCTTC
CDR3aa: CASSLALASGRETQFF
v_gene: TRBV7-6
j_gene: TRBJ2-1
len: 16
d_gene: TRBD2
abundance: few

CDR3nt: TGTGCCAGCAGACGAGGGGCGATAGCTAACTATGGCTACACCTTC
CDR3aa: CASRRGAIANYGYTF
v_gene: TRBV12-3/TRBV12-4
j_gene: TRBJ1-2
len: 15
d_gene: -
abundance: few

CDR3nt: TGTGCCAGCGCGTGGAATCTTGATGAAAAACTGTTTTTT
CDR3aa: CASAWNLDEKLFF
v_gene: TRBV11-2
j_gene: TRBJ1-4
len: 13
d_gene: -
abundance: -

CDR3nt: TGTGCCAGCAGTTACTCGTCCCAGGGGGCGGATACGCAGTATTTT
CDR3aa: CASSYSSQGADTQYF
v_gene: TRBV6-2/TRBV6-3
j_gene: TRBJ2-3
len: 15
d_gene: TRBD1
abundance: -

CDR3nt: TGTGCCAGCGGGGGGCTTCGAAATGAAAAACTGTTTTTT
CDR3aa: CASGGLRNEKLFF
v_gene: TRBV6-5
j_gene: TRBJ1-4
len: 13
d_gene: -
abundance: -

CDR3nt: TGCGCCAGCAGCCTCGGGACGCCGGGAAACACCATATATTTT
CDR3aa: CASSLGTPGNTIYF
v_gene: TRBV5-1
j_gene: TRBJ1-3
len: 14
d_gene: -
abundance: many

CDR3nt: TGCAGCGTTGAAGCAGTGTACAATGAGCAGTTCTTC
CDR3aa: CSVEAVYNEQFF
v_gene: TRBV29-1
j_gene: TRBJ2-1
len: 12
d_gene: -
abundance: many

CDR3nt: TGTGCCATCAGTGTACAACCGACCTACGAGCAGTACTTC
CDR3aa: CAISVQPTYEQYF
v_gene: TRBV10-3
j_gene: TRBJ2-7
len: 13
d_gene: -
abundance: -

CDR3nt: TGCGCCAGCAGCCAAGGTGCTGGACCCCAAGAGACCCAGTACTTC
CDR3aa: CASSQGAGPQETQYF
v_gene: TRBV4-1
j_gene: TRBJ2-5
len: 15
d_gene: -
abundance: -

CDR3nt: TGTGCCAGCAGCTGGGGGACAGGGGCCGGGGGGAGCATTCAGTACTTC
CDR3aa: CASSWGTGAGGSIQYF
v_gene: TRBV7-2
j_gene: TRBJ2-4
len: 16
d_gene: TRBD1
abundance: few

CDR3nt: TGTGCCAGCAGCTTATCGGGGGAAGTCGGCTATGGCTACACCTTC
CDR3aa: CASSLSGEVGYGYTF
v_gene: TRBV7-8
j_gene: TRBJ1-2
len: 15
d_gene: -
abundance: few

CDR3nt: TGTGCCACCAGCAGAGAGTGGGGTAGTCGCAGGGACACCGGGGAGCTGTTTTTT
CDR3aa: CATSREWGSRRDTGELFF
v_gene: TRBV15
j_gene: TRBJ2-2
len: 18
d_gene: -
abundance: few

CDR3nt: TGTGCCACCAGTACGACAGGCCCGTTCGCTGAAGCTTTCTTT
CDR3aa: CATSTTGPFAEAFF
v_gene: TRBV24-1
j_gene: TRBJ1-1
len: 14
d_gene: -
abundance: -

CDR3nt: TGTGCCAGCAGTGGTTTGACAGTTTCCTACGAGCAGTACTTC
CDR3aa: CASSGLTVSYEQYF
v_gene: TRBV25-1
j_gene: TRBJ2-7
len: 14
d_gene: -
abundance: -

CDR3nt: TGCGCCAGCAGCGCCGGGGGGGCCGTAGATACGCAGTATTTT
CDR3aa: CASSAGGAVDTQYF
v_gene: TRBV5-1
j_gene: TRBJ2-3
len: 14
d_gene: TRBD2
abundance: -

CDR3nt: TGTGCCAGCTCACGCACAAGTGGAGGGGATGAAAAACTGTTTTTT
CDR3aa: CASSRTSGGDEKLFF
v_gene: TRBV18
j_gene: TRBJ1-4
len: 15
d_gene: -
abundance: -

CDR3nt: TGTGCCAGCAGCCAAGAGGAGACACGCTACGAGCAGTACTTC
CDR3aa: CASSQEETRYEQYF
v_gene: TRBV4-2
j_gene: TRBJ2-7
len: 14
d_gene: -
abundance: -

CDR3nt: TGTGCCACCACCCCGTTGCGCGGAAACACCATATATTTT
CDR3aa: CATTPLRGNTIYF
v_gene: TRBV15
j_gene: TRBJ1-3
len: 13
d_gene: -
abundance: few

CDR3nt: TGTGCCAGCAGTTATACCCCCCGGCGTTCTGAAGCTTTCTTT
CDR3aa: CASSYTPRRSEAFF
v_gene: TRBV6-5
j_gene: TRBJ1-1
len: 14
d_gene: -
abundance: few

CDR3nt: TGTGCCACCAGCAGAGATCGGACTAGCGGTTGGGACGAGCAGTACTTC
CDR3aa: CATSRDRTSGWDEQYF
v_gene: TRBV15
j_gene: TRBJ2-7
len: 16
d_gene: TRBD2
abundance: few

CDR3nt: TGTGCCAGCAGCTTGAACACGGGGAATGAGCAGTTCTTC
CDR3aa: CASSLNTGNEQFF
v_gene: TRBV5-4
j_gene: TRBJ2-1
len: 13
d_gene: -
abundance: -

CDR3nt: TGTGCCAGCAGTTACTCTTGGAGGGGGAGTGAAAAGGAGATCTTC
CDR3aa: CASSYSWRGSEKEIF
v_gene: TRBV6-2/TRBV6-3
j_gene: TRBJ1-2
len: 15
d_gene: -
abundance: -

CDR3nt: TGCAGCGTTGAATTTGCGGACCTAAGCTCCTACAATGAGCAGTTCTTC
CDR3aa: CSVEFADLSSYNEQFF
v_gene: TRBV29-1
j_gene: TRBJ2-1
len: 16
d_gene: -
abundance: many

CDR3nt: TGTGCCAGCAGTCTAAGGACAGGGGCAGCAGATACGCAGTATTTT
CDR3aa: CASSLRTGAADTQYF
v_gene: TRBV12-3/TRBV12-4
j_gene: TRBJ2-3
len: 15
d_gene: TRBD1
abundance: -

CDR3nt: TGTGCCAGCAGCTTGGGAGGTGGCGAGCAGTACTTC
CDR3aa: CASSLGGGEQYF
v_gene: TRBV5-1
j_gene: TRBJ2-7
len: 12
d_gene: -
abundance: many

CDR3nt: TGTGCCAGCAGCGTAGACAGGGGTGCCAAAAACATTCAGTACTTC
CDR3aa: CASSVDRGAKNIQYF
v_gene: TRBV5-6
j_gene: TRBJ2-4
len: 15
d_gene: TRBD1
abundance: few

CDR3nt: TGTGCCACCAGCAGAGAGGGACAGCCCTCCTACGAGCAGTACTTC
CDR3aa: CATSREGQPSYEQYF
v_gene: TRBV15
j_gene: TRBJ2-7
len: 15
d_gene: TRBD1
abundance: few

CDR3nt: TGCGCCAGCAGCCAGGGGTCGGGCCCTAGCTCCTACGAGCAGTACTTC
CDR3aa: CASSQGSGPSSYEQYF
v_gene: TRBV4-1
j_gene: TRBJ2-7
len: 16
d_gene: -
abundance: few

CDR3nt: TGTGCCAGCTCCGCCCGGCCGGGAGGGGAGACCCAGTACTTC
CDR3aa: CASSARPGGETQYF
v_gene: TRBV7-3
j_gene: TRBJ2-5
len: 14
d_gene: TRBD2
abundance: many

CDR3nt: TGTGCCATCAGTGAGTCACAGGGTAGCAATCAGCCCCAGCATTTT
CDR3aa: CAISESQGSNQPQHF
v_gene: TRBV10-3
j_gene: TRBJ1-5
len: 15
d_gene: -
abundance: -

CDR3nt: TGTGCCAGTAGCGTTGGACAGGGCTACACTGAAGCTTTCTTT
CDR3aa: CASSVGQGYTEAFF
v_gene: TRBV19
j_gene: TRBJ1-1
len: 14
d_gene: TRBD1
abundance: few

CDR3nt: TGCAGTGCTAGAGATATAGACAGCCGGAACACTGAAGCTTTCTTT
CDR3aa: CSARDIDSRNTEAFF
v_gene: TRBV20-1
j_gene: TRBJ1-1
len: 15
d_gene: -
abundance: -

CDR3nt: TGTGCCAGCAGCCGGCAAGCGGGTCGATACGAGCAGTACTTC
CDR3aa: CASSRQAGRYEQYF
v_gene: TRBV14
j_gene: TRBJ2-7
len: 14
d_gene: -
abundance: few

CDR3nt: TGTGCCACCAGCAGAGCGGGAGGGGTTGGGGATGAAAAACTGTTTTTT
CDR3aa: CATSRAGGVGDEKLFF
v_gene: TRBV15
j_gene: TRBJ1-4
len: 16
d_gene: -
abundance: few

CDR3nt: TGTGCCAGCAGTCCCGGGCCGGTTCTAAGCACAGATACGCAGTATTTT
CDR3aa: CASSPGPVLSTDTQYF
v_gene: TRBV12-3/TRBV12-4
j_gene: TRBJ2-3
len: 16
d_gene: -
abundance: -

CDR3nt: TGTGCCAGCAGCGCCAGGGGGTGGACTGAAGCTTTCTTT
CDR3aa: CASSARGWTEAFF
v_gene: TRBV7-2
j_gene: TRBJ1-1
len: 13
d_gene: TRBD1
abundance: few

CDR3nt: TGCGCCAGCAGCCCGGGACAGTTAAGGTCCTACGAGCAGTACTTC
CDR3aa: CASSPGQLRSYEQYF
v_gene: TRBV4-1
j_gene: TRBJ2-7
len: 15
d_gene: TRBD1
abundance: few